The sequence of this TCR beta chain was determined in a study of chronic HIV infection and antiretroviral therapy (dated by TCRdb to between 2014 and 2016). Turning to this clonotype: Its cognate antigen has yet to be identified. Per-base qualities were not stored, and no clone one base away is much larger.

Libraries were prepared through 5' RACE. The data were produced on an Illumina MiSeq. TCRdb applied fastp at Q25 and MiXCR to the public reads, then kept only in-frame beta chains. One record per CDR3 amino acid sequence lists the most common genes and DNA. Counted in this sample were about 38,000 distinct CDR3 sequences; roughly 8.8% of them appeared once. 2.9% of the sample is taken by the ten largest. CDR1 is given as MDHEN and CDR2 as SYDVKM, both from the germline V gene. Trimming takes 6 bases from V and 3 bases from J, and the germline ends sit 12 bases apart. The CDR3, cysteine through phenylalanine, is 13 amino acids long. Only the CDR3 DNA stays, 39 bases, in frame from base 1.

The chain uses TRBV28 and TRBJ2-7; a confident D gene designation cannot be given. The source of this sequence is an adult who had HIV and had not received antiretroviral therapy, or was an uninfected healthy control (not recorded which). Sequenced input: peripheral blood. The DNA sequence reads TGTGCCAGCAGCCCCCGGACGGGCTACGAGCAGTACTTC. The translation is CASSPRTGYEQYF. Reference TRBV28 and TRBJ2-7 genes cover what lies past the CDR3, so the full variable domain is DVKVTQSSRYLVKRTGEKVFLECVQDMDHENMFWYRQDPGLGLRLIYFSYDVKMKEKGDIPEGYSVSREKKERFSLILESASTNQTSMYLCASSPRTGYEQYFGPGTRLTVT.